In its sample, the clone carrying this TCR beta chain was seen a few times. The antigen remains unidentified. This entry comes from a study of blood T cells in healthy people across ages. Study conclusions and caveats: Diversity was estimated from one million T cells, and these estimates were considered underestimates. It was not known whether donors were CMV positive (a possible confounder of expanded clonotype changes). Unsorted PBMCs blocked a conclusive comparison of naive and antigen-experienced cells.

Per-sample yields of isolated PBMCs were at least 7 million. Next came a second PCR, run for about 6 to 12 cycles, which used a sample-barcoded 5' primer along with a J-beta primer mix. One entry per CDR3 protein, called by TCRdb with MiXCR from the 5' RACE reads. The profile shows roughly 680,000 distinct CDR3 sequences, around 52% of them singletons. V lost 4 bases, J lost 3 bases, and 13 bases lay in between. Germline CDR1 and CDR2: SGHDT and YYEEEE. CDR3 length: 14 residues. The sequence was obtained from a woman at least 80 years old in good health. Source material: blood. V gene TRBV5-6 combines with J gene TRBJ1-1; D remains ambiguous. This CDR3 reads CASSRIARDTEAFF. The CDR3 bases are TGTGCCAGCAGCCGGATCGCGAGAGACACTGAAGCTTTCTTT.